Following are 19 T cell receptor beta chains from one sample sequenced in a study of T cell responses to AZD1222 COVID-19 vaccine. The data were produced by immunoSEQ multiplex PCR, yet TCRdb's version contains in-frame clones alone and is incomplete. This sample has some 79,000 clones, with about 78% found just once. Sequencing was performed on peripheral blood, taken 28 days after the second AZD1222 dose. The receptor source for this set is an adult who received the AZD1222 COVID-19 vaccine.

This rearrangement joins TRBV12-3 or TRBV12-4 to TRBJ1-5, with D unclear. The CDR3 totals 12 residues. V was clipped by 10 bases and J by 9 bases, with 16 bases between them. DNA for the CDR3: TGTGCCACCGGGCCCAGGATCTGGCCCCAGCATTTT. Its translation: CATGPRIWPQHF.

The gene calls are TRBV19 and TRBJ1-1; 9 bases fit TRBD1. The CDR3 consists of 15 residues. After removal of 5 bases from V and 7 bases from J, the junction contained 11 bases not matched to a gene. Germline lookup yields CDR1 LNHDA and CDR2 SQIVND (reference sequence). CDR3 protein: CASSPSGQGFIEAFF. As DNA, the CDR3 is TGTGCCAGTAGTCCCTCGGGACAGGGTTTCATTGAAGCTTTCTTT.

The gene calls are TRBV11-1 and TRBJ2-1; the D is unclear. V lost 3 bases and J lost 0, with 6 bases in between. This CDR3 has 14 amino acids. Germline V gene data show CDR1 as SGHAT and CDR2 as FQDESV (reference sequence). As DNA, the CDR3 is TGTGCCAGCAGCTTCCGAAGCTCCTACAATGAGCAGTTCTTC. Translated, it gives CASSFRSSYNEQFF.

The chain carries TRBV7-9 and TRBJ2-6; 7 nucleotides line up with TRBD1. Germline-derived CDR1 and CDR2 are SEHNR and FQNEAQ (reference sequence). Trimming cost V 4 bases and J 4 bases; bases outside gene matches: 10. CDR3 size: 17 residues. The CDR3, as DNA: TGTGCCAGCAGCTGGAGAGGGACAGACGTGGGGGCCAACGTCCTGACTTTC. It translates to CASSWRGTDVGANVLTF.

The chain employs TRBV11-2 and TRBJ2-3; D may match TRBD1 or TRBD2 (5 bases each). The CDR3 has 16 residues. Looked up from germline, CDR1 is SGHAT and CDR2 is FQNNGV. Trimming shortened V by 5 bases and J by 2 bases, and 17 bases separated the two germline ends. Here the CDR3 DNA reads TGTGCCAGCAGCCCAGGGACCGTTCCCAACACAGATACGCAGTATTTT. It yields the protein CASSPGTVPNTDTQYF.

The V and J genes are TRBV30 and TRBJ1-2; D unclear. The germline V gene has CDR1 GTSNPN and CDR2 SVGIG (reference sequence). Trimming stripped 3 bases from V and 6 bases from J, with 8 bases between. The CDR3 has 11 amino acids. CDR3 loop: CAWRTANGYTF. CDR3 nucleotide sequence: TGTGCCTGGAGGACTGCGAATGGCTACACCTTC.

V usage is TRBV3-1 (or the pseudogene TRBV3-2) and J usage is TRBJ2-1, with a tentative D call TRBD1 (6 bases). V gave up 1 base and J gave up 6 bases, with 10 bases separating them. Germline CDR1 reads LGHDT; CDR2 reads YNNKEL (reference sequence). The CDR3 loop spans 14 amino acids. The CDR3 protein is CASSQVLGANEQFF. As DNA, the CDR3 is TGTGCCAGCAGCCAAGTTCTGGGGGCCAATGAGCAGTTCTTC.

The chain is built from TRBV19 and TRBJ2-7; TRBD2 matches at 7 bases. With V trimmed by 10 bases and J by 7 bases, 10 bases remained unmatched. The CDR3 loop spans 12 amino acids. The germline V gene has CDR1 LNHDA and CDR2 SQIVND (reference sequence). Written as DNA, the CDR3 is TGTGCCATATCGGGGAGGGTGAGAGAGCAGTACTTC. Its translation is CAISGRVREQYF.

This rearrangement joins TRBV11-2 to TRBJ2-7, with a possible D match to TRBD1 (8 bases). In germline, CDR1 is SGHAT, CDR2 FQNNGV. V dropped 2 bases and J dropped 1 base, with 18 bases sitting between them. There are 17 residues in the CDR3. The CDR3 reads CASSLSQGGGRSYEQYF. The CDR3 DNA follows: TGTGCCAGCAGCTTATCACAGGGGGGGGGTCGGTCCTACGAGCAGTACTTC.

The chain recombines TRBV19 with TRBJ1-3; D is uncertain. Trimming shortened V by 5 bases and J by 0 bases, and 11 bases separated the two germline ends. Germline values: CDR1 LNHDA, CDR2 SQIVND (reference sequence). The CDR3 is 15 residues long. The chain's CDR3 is CASSPVFSSGNTIYF. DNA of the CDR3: TGTGCCAGTAGTCCAGTTTTCAGCTCTGGAAACACCATATATTTT.

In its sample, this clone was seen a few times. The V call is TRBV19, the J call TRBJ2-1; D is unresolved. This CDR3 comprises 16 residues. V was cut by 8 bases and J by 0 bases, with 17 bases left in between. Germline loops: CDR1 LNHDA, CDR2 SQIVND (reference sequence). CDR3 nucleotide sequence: TGTGCCAGTCCTCTCAGCTCCAAAAGCTCCTACAATGAGCAGTTCTTC. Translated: CASPLSSKSSYNEQFF. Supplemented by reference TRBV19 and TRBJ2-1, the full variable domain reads DGGITQSPKYLFRKEGQNVTLSCEQNLNHDAMYWYRQDPGQGLRLIYYSQIVNDFQKGDIAEGYSVSREKKESFPLTVTSAQKNPTAFYLCASPLSSKSSYNEQFFGPGTRLTVL.

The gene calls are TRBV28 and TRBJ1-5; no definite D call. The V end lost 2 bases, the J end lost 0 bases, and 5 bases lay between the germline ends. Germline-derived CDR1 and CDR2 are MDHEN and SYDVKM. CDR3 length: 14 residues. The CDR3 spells CASSLGVSNQPQHF. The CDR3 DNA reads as TGTGCCAGCAGTTTAGGGGTTAGCAATCAGCCCCAGCATTTT.

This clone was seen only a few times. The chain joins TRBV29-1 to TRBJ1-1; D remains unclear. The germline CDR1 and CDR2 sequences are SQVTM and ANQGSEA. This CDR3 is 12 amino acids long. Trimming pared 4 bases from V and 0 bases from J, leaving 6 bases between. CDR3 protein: CSVGDMNTEAFF. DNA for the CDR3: TGCAGCGTTGGAGACATGAACACTGAAGCTTTCTTT.

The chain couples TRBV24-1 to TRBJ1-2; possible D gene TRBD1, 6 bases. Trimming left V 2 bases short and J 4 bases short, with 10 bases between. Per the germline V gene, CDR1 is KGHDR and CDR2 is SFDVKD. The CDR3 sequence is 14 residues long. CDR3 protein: CATSDYRAGYGYTF. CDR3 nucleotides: TGTGCCACCAGTGATTACAGGGCGGGCTATGGCTACACCTTC.

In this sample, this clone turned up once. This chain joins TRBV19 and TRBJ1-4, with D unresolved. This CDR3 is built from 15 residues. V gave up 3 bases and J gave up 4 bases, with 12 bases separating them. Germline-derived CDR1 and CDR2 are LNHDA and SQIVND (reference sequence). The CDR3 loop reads CASSIGRNINEKLFF. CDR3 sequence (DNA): TGTGCCAGTAGTATTGGACGGAACATTAATGAAAAACTGTTTTTT.

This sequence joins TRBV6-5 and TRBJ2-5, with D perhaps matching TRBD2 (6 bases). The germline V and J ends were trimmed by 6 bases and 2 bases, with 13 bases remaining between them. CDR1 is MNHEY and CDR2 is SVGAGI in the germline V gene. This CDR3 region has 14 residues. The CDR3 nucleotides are TGTGCCAGCAGCAACCACGGGGGACAAGAGACCCAGTACTTC. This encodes CASSNHGGQETQYF.

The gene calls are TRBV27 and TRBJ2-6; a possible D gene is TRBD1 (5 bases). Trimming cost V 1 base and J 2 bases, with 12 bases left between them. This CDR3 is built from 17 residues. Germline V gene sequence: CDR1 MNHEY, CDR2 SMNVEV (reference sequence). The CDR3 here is CASSLYPTGAGANVLTF. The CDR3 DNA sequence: TGTGCCAGCAGTTTATACCCCACAGGTGCTGGGGCCAACGTCCTGACTTTC.

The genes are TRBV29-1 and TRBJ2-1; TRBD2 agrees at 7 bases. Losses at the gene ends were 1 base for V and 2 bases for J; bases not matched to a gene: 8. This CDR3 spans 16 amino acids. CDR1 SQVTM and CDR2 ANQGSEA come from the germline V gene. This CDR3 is CSVEVLGGSTYNEQFF. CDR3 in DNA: TGCAGCGTTGAAGTGCTCGGGGGGTCGACCTACAATGAGCAGTTCTTC.

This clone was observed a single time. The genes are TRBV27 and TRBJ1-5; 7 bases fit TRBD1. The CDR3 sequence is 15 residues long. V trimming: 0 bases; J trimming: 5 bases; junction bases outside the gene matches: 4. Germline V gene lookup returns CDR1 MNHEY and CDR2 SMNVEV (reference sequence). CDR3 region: CASSLSSRGYQPQHF. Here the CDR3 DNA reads TGTGCCAGCAGTTTATCGAGCAGGGGGTATCAGCCCCAGCATTTT.